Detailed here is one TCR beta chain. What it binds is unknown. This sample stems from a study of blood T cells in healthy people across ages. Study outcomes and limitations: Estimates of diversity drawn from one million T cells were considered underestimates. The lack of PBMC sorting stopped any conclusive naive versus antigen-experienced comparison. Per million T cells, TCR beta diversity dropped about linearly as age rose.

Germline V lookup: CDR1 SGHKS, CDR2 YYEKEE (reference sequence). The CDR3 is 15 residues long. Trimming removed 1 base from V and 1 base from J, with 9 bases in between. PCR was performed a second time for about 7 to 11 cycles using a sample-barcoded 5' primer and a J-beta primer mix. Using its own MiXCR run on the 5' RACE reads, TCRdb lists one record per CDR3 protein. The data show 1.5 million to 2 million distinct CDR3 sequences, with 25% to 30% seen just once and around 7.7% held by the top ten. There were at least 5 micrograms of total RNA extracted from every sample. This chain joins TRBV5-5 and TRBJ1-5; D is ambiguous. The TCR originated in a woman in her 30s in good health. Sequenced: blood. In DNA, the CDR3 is TGTGCCAGCAGCTTGTACGAGGGAAGCAATCAGCCCCAGCATTTT. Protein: CASSLYEGSNQPQHF.